This T cell receptor (beta chain) was sequenced in a study of a mutant IDH1 vaccine in newly diagnosed glioma. Study-level information: Eight vaccinations reached patients in weeks 1, 3, 5, 7, 11, 15, 19 and 23.

Points on this clone: What it binds is unknown.

TCRdb's copy holds only in-frame clones and misses some; the assay was immunoSEQ multiplex PCR. This sample yields about 64,000 clones, of which roughly 84% are seen a single time; approximately 9% belongs to the top ten. Study-wide findings and caveats: Pseudoprogression seemingly bore no relation to changes in top peripheral T cell clonotypes.

Looked up from germline, CDR1 is SGDLS and CDR2 is YYNGEE. The germline V and J ends were trimmed by 0 bases and 7 bases, with 16 bases remaining between them. The CDR3 is 15 amino acids. Time point indicated: week 11, during vaccination. A 20-mer mutant IDH1 peptide at 300 ug was injected subcutaneously with topical imiquimod. V is TRBV9 and J is TRBJ1-2, with D unresolved. The input for sequencing was PBMCs, taken from a glioma patient whose treatment included an IDH1 peptide vaccine. The receptor was derived from a woman in her forties or fifties with glioma. In DNA, the CDR3 is TGTGCCAGCAGCGTAGGGACGGGCTTAGGTGGTGGCTACACCTTC. Translation gives CASSVGTGLGGGYTF.